Listed here are 23 T cell receptor beta chains from one sample, sequenced in a study of cytomegalovirus exposure and HLA in healthy donors. Primers included in the PCR were 60 Vbeta and 13 Jbeta primers. Sequencing was performed with immunoSEQ multiplex PCR; in TCRdb, only in-frame clones are kept and a portion is missing. The sample has 120,000 to 150,000 clones; under 85% are singletons. Sequencing was done on a sample of PBMCs. Receptors originate from a young man in good health and CMV-seronegative.

This clone was seen only a few times. The chain employs TRBV4-3 and TRBJ1-3, with D perhaps matching TRBD1 (6 bases). The germline V and J ends were trimmed by 0 bases and 0 bases, with 9 bases remaining between them. Germline loops: CDR1 LGHNA, CDR2 YSLEER. The CDR3 extends over 16 amino acids. DNA of the CDR3: TGCGCCAGCAGCCAAGAGGGGGACAACTCTGGAAACACCATATATTTT. Its translation: CASSQEGDNSGNTIYF.

This chain connects TRBV5-4 to TRBJ1-2, with 7 bases aligning to TRBD1. CDR3 length: 16 residues. Per the germline V gene, CDR1 is SGHNT and CDR2 is YYREEE (reference sequence). J lost 5 bases, V lost 0 bases, and 10 bases had no gene match. The CDR3 DNA reads TGTGCCAGCAGCTTGGGCCACCGGGACAGTTCTTATGGCTACACCTTC. It yields the protein CASSLGHRDSSYGYTF.

The J gene is TRBJ2-2, the V gene TRBV21-1; TRBD1 was called by the table and not checked on the DNA. TRBV21-1 is given as a pseudogene. This CDR3 region has 16 residues. The CDR3, as DNA: TGTGCCAGCAGTTCCAGGGCGACAGCGAACACCGGGGAGCTGTTTTTT. Translated, it gives CASSSRATANTGELFF.

This chain uses TRBV5-6 with TRBJ1-2; D unclear. The CDR3 spans 13 residues. Germline loops: CDR1 SGHDT, CDR2 YYEEEE. Trimming pared 3 bases from V and 3 bases from J, leaving 9 bases between. The DNA for the CDR3 is TGTGCCAGCAGCTCGACACTAGACTATGGCTACACCTTC. Translating gives CASSSTLDYGYTF.

This clone appeared a single time. V usage is TRBV30 and J usage is TRBJ1-5; TRBD1 matches at 9 bases. The CDR3 length is 14 residues. The trim removed 2 bases at V and 5 bases at J, leaving 4 bases unmatched. The germline V gene encodes CDR1 GTSNPN and CDR2 SVGIG (reference sequence). The CDR3 protein is CAWSNGQGHQPQHF. CDR3 nucleotides: TGTGCCTGGAGTAACGGACAGGGGCATCAGCCCCAGCATTTT.

This chain connects TRBV6-5 to TRBJ2-5; 9 nucleotides align to TRBD1. The J call may be wrong; the DNA end is better matched by TRBJ2-7. CDR3 length equals 15 residues. CDR1 MNHEY and CDR2 SVGAGI come from the germline V gene. CDR3 in amino acids: CASSLSGTGMYEQYF. In nucleotides, the CDR3 is TGTGCCAGCAGTTTAAGCGGGACAGGGATGTACGAGCAGTACTTC.

The CDR3 sequence is CASTSGGTGNTGELFF. DNA of the CDR3: TGTGCCAGCACCTCTGGTGGGACAGGCAACACCGGGGAGCTGTTTTTT. V is TRBV11-3 and J is TRBJ2-2; 8 bases are shared with TRBD1. Germline lookup yields CDR1 SGHNT and CDR2 YENEEA. CDR3 length: 16 amino acids. V shed 7 bases, J shed 2 bases, and the junction held 9 bases outside the gene matches. Supplemented by reference TRBV11-3 and TRBJ2-2, the full variable domain reads EAGVVQSPRYKIIEKKQPVAFWCNPISGHNTLYWYLQNLGQGPELLIRYENEEAVDDSQLPKDRFSAERLKGVDSTLKIQPAELGDSAVYLCASTSGGTGNTGELFFGEGSRLTVL.

The chain recombines TRBV6-6 with TRBJ2-5; a weak D match, TRBD2 (5 bases). Trimming cost V 5 bases and J 1 base, with 14 bases left between them. The CDR3 sequence is 15 residues long. CDR1 and CDR2 (germline): MNHNY, SVGAGI (reference sequence). CDR3 amino acids: CASSPPAAAQETQYF. The CDR3 region has the DNA TGTGCCAGCAGTCCTCCCGCAGCGGCCCAAGAGACCCAGTACTTC.

The V and J genes are TRBV18 and TRBJ1-1; D is uncertain. This CDR3 comprises 13 residues. Trimming pared 2 bases from V and 6 bases from J, leaving 10 bases between. Germline V CDR1 and CDR2: KGHSH, LQKENI. The CDR3: CASSPEVGSEAFF. The CDR3 DNA sequence: TGTGCCAGCTCACCAGAGGTGGGTTCTGAAGCTTTCTTT.

This chain links TRBV5-1 with TRBJ2-5; TRBD1 matches at 9 bases. The germline CDR1 and CDR2 sequences are SGHRS and YFSETQ. V dropped 4 bases and J dropped 2; count of bases not matched to a gene: 3. This CDR3 spans 14 amino acids. CDR3: CASSGTGRQETQYF. DNA for the CDR3: TGCGCCAGCAGCGGGACAGGGAGGCAAGAGACCCAGTACTTC.

This chain uses TRBV30 with TRBJ1-2; 8 bases are a match to TRBD1. Germline values: CDR1 GTSNPN, CDR2 SVGIG (reference sequence). J lost 4 bases, V lost 2 bases, and 3 bases had no gene match. CDR3 length: 13 amino acids. The CDR3 DNA follows: TGTGCCTGGAGTCGGGACAGGCCCTATGGCTACACCTTC. Translation: CAWSRDRPYGYTF.

The chain has TRBV18 and TRBJ2-2; D unresolved. The CDR3 is made up of 17 amino acids. Germline-derived CDR1 and CDR2 are KGHSH and LQKENI. With 2 bases removed from V and 1 base from J, the gap between germline ends came to 14 bases. The CDR3 here is CASSPNQVYGNTGELFF. The CDR3 DNA reads TGTGCCAGCTCACCAAACCAGGTGTACGGGAACACCGGGGAGCTGTTTTTT.

This sequence joins TRBV23-1 and TRBJ1-4; D unresolved. TRBV23-1 is an open reading frame, and its role is uncertain. Trimming shortened V by 4 bases and J by 6 bases, and 18 bases separated the two germline ends. This CDR3 contains 16 residues. The CDR3 region is CASSPKCTSMDEKLFF. DNA of the CDR3: TGCGCCAGCAGTCCTAAATGCACCTCCATGGATGAAAAACTGTTTTTT.

The rearrangement joins TRBV7-6 to TRBJ2-1, with 10 bases that match TRBD2. After removal of 7 bases from V and 8 bases from J, the junction contained 14 bases not matched to a gene. There are 16 residues in the CDR3. Germline CDR1 and CDR2: SGHVS and FNYEAQ. The CDR3 loop reads CASTRSWASGGHEQFF. In nucleotides, the CDR3 is TGTGCCAGCACCCGATCCTGGGCTAGCGGGGGCCATGAGCAGTTCTTC.

The rearrangement links TRBV15 to TRBJ1-2; 8 bases align to TRBD1. CDR1 and CDR2 (germline): LNHNV, YYDKDF (reference sequence). The V and J ends lost 1 base and 4 bases, in that order; junction bases with no gene match: 5. The CDR3 spans 15 residues. CDR3 region: CATSRARTGRYGYTF. DNA for the CDR3: TGTGCCACCAGCAGAGCTAGGACAGGGCGCTATGGCTACACCTTC.

The J gene is TRBJ1-5, the V gene TRBV30, with D unresolved. With 0 bases removed from V and 9 bases from J, the gap between germline ends came to 15 bases. The length of the CDR3 is 14 residues. Looked up from germline, CDR1 is GTSNPN and CDR2 is SVGIG (reference sequence). CDR3 region: CAWSVKGGRLPQHF. CDR3 nucleotide sequence: TGTGCCTGGAGTGTAAAGGGAGGACGCCTGCCCCAGCATTTT.

The V and J genes are TRBV4-3 and TRBJ2-5, with no clear D. Germline CDR1 is LGHNA and CDR2 is YSLEER. The CDR3 totals 16 residues. V gave up 4 bases and J gave up 1 base, with 16 bases separating them. CDR3: CASSLRPASAQETQYF. DNA of the CDR3: TGCGCCAGCAGCCTTCGCCCGGCCAGCGCCCAAGAGACCCAGTACTTC.

The chain carries TRBV6-5 and TRBJ2-7, with 7 positions matching TRBD2. Germline assignment: CDR1 MNHEY and CDR2 SVGAGI. CDR3 length: 14 residues. Trimming took 5 bases from V and 5 from J; bases not matched to a gene: 9. Written as DNA, the CDR3 is TGTGCCAGCAGTCCAATCAACCGGGGGGACGAGCAGTACTTC. This translates into CASSPINRGDEQYF.

This chain joins TRBV7-9 and TRBJ1-4; possible D gene TRBD1, 5 bases. Germline V gene data show CDR1 as SEHNR and CDR2 as FQNEAQ (reference sequence). V gave up 5 bases and J gave up 10 bases, with 20 bases separating them. The length of the CDR3 is 15 residues. The CDR3 region has the DNA TGTGCCAGCAGCCGGCTCGAAGGGGTCGGGGGAAAACTGTTTTTT. Its translation: CASSRLEGVGGKLFF.

The V and J genes are TRBV6-4 and TRBJ1-2, with 9 positions matching TRBD1. This CDR3 region has 13 residues. Per germline, CDR1 MRHNA and CDR2 SNTAGT. Trimming cost V 4 bases and J 11 bases; bases outside gene matches: 8. The CDR3 DNA reads TGTGCCAGCAGTGTATCTCCGGGACAGGGATACACCTTC. It specifies CASSVSPGQGYTF.

A few counts support this clone. The V call is TRBV4-1, the J call TRBJ2-3, with 8 bases that match TRBD2. Germline trimming cut 0 bases from V and 0 bases from J; bases unmatched to any gene: 8. The CDR3 runs 18 residues. The germline V gene has CDR1 MGHRA and CDR2 YSYEKL. CDR3 bases: TGCGCCAGCAGCCAAGAGGAACTGGCGGGGGGAAGCACAGATACGCAGTATTTT. Protein sequence: CASSQEELAGGSTDTQYF.

This sequence joins TRBV30 and TRBJ2-7; the D gene is possibly TRBD1 (6 bases). CDR1 and CDR2 from the germline V gene are GTSNPN and SVGIG (reference sequence). Trimming shortened V by 0 bases and J by 3 bases, and 15 bases separated the two germline ends. The CDR3 runs to 15 residues. CDR3 sequence: CAWSVGNRDYYEQYF. Here the CDR3 DNA reads TGTGCCTGGAGTGTAGGCAACAGGGATTACTACGAGCAGTACTTC. The variable domain in full, with the rest retrieved from reference TRBV30 and TRBJ2-7, is SQTIHQWPATLVQPVGSPLSLECTVEGTSNPNLYWYRQAAGRGLQLLFYSVGIGQISSEVPQNLSASRPQDRQFILSSKKLLLSDSGFYLCAWSVGNRDYYEQYFGPGTRLTVT.

This clone was counted a few times. This chain links TRBV5-1 with TRBJ1-3, with D possibly being TRBD1 (6 bases). This CDR3 is built from 15 residues. Per the germline V gene, CDR1 is SGHRS and CDR2 is YFSETQ. V was clipped by 4 bases and J by 1 base, with 12 bases between them. CDR3: CASSQTQGSGNTIYF. CDR3 sequence (DNA): TGCGCCAGCAGCCAAACACAGGGTTCTGGAAACACCATATATTTT. The full variable domain, rest sourced from reference TRBV5-1 and TRBJ1-3, is KAGVTQTPRYLIKTRGQQVTLSCSPISGHRSVSWYQQTPGQGLQFLFEYFSETQRNKGNFPGRFSGRQFSNSRSEMNVSTLELGDSALYLCASSQTQGSGNTIYFGEGSWLTVV.